The 20 T cell receptor beta chains reported below all come from one sample, sequenced in a study of blood T cell repertoires in COVID-19. The method was immunoSEQ multiplex PCR; TCRdb's version includes in-frame clones alone and lacks a portion of them. The sample has under 350,000 clones; approximately 92% are singletons. The sequenced material came from peripheral blood. These receptors were obtained from a young woman with COVID-19, enrolled during active disease.

The rearrangement joins TRBV5-3 to TRBJ2-2; 7 nucleotides line up with TRBD1. Being an ORF, TRBV5-3 has a function that is uncertain. Losses at the gene ends were 4 bases for V and 4 bases for J; bases not matched to a gene: 10. The CDR3 has 16 amino acids. The CDR3 bases are TGTGCCAGAAGCGGGACAGACAGGGTAACCACCGGGGAGCTGTTTTTT. Amino acid sequence: CARSGTDRVTTGELFF.

This clone has just one count. The chain recombines TRBV2 with TRBJ2-1; TRBD2 agrees at 11 bases. The CDR3 loop spans 18 amino acids. CDR1 SNHLY and CDR2 FYNNEI come from the germline V gene. V shed 6 bases, J shed 8 bases, and the junction held 18 bases outside the gene matches. The DNA for the CDR3 is TGTGCCAGCAGGAAGGGGGCGCTAGCGGGAGGTCTGAGGGATGAGCAGTTCTTC. Protein product: CASRKGALAGGLRDEQFF.

The gene calls are TRBV7-3 and TRBJ2-7; 8 nucleotides align to TRBD2. With V trimmed by 10 bases and J by 5 bases, 4 bases remained unmatched. The germline V gene encodes CDR1 SGHTA and CDR2 FQGTGA. CDR3 length: 11 amino acids. The CDR3 reads CATGLAHEQYF. As DNA, the CDR3 is TGTGCCACCGGACTAGCTCACGAGCAGTACTTC. Supplemented by reference TRBV7-3 and TRBJ2-7, the full variable domain reads GAGVSQTPSNKVTEKGKYVELRCDPISGHTALYWYRQSLGQGPEFLIYFQGTGAADDSGLPNDRFFAVRPEGSVSTLKIQRTERGDSAVYLCATGLAHEQYFGPGTRLTVT.

The count of this clone is one. Distinct nucleotide sequences in the sample also encode this CDR3. The V call is TRBV2, the J call TRBJ1-2; 7 bases agree with TRBD1. The CDR3 has 13 residues. The junction had 5 bases not matched to a gene; V was cut back by 8 bases and J by 2 bases. From germline, CDR1 is SNHLY and CDR2 FYNNEI. The CDR3 DNA reads TGTGCCAGCCGGAGACAGGGCAACTATGGCTACACCTTC. This translates into CASRRQGNYGYTF.

The chain has TRBV18 and TRBJ1-1, with D perhaps matching TRBD1 (6 bases). The CDR3 is 18 residues long. CDR1 is KGHSH and CDR2 is LQKENI in the germline V gene. V was clipped by 2 bases and J by 1 base, with 20 bases between them. The CDR3 loop is CASSPNGGPPRTNTEAFF. The DNA of the CDR3 is TGTGCCAGCTCACCAAACGGGGGGCCGCCTCGTACGAACACTGAAGCTTTCTTT. Supplemented by reference TRBV18 and TRBJ1-1, the full variable domain reads NAGVMQNPRHLVRRRGQEARLRCSPMKGHSHVYWYRQLPEEGLKFMVYLQKENIIDESGMPKERFSAEFPKEGPSILRIQQVVRGDSAAYFCASSPNGGPPRTNTEAFFGQGTRLTVV.

This chain uses TRBV11-1 with TRBJ1-1; possibly TRBD1 for D (5 bases). Trimming left V 4 bases short and J 5 bases short, with 11 bases between. Germline V gene data show CDR1 as SGHAT and CDR2 as FQDESV (reference sequence). CDR3 length: 13 amino acids. The CDR3 sequence: CASSSRGRTEAFF. The DNA for the CDR3 is TGTGCCAGCAGCTCTAGGGGCCGAACTGAAGCTTTCTTT.

This clone has only one observation. V is TRBV5-5 and J is TRBJ1-5; D is uncertain. Trimming cost V 4 bases and J 1 base, with 15 bases left between them. In germline, CDR1 is SGHKS, CDR2 YYEKEE (reference sequence). The length of the CDR3 is 16 residues. The CDR3 protein is CASSLWGGLSNQPQHF. CDR3 sequence (DNA): TGTGCCAGCAGCCTATGGGGAGGGTTAAGCAATCAGCCCCAGCATTTT.

This rearrangement joins TRBV9 to TRBJ2-7; the D gene is possibly TRBD1 (6 bases). The CDR3 is made up of 15 amino acids. The germline gives CDR1 SGDLS, CDR2 YYNGEE. V was trimmed by 0 bases and J by 1 base, leaving 11 bases between them. The CDR3 region is CASSVGGTPSYEQYF. CDR3 DNA: TGTGCCAGCAGCGTAGGAGGGACACCTTCCTACGAGCAGTACTTC.

The chain combines TRBV5-1 with TRBJ2-1; D may be TRBD2 (6 bases). The CDR3 spans 15 residues. Germline CDR1 and CDR2: SGHRS and YFSETQ. Trimming removed 3 bases from V and 4 bases from J, with 14 bases in between. The CDR3 is CASSSTGTGYNEQFF. CDR3 nucleotides: TGCGCCAGCAGCTCGACCGGGACTGGGTACAATGAGCAGTTCTTC.

CDR3: CASSVGGEGYNEQFF. CDR3 coding DNA: TGTGCCAGCAGCGTGGGGGGAGAAGGCTACAATGAGCAGTTCTTC. The V and J genes are TRBV9 and TRBJ2-1, with D maybe TRBD2 (6 bases). The CDR3 runs 15 residues. V shed 2 bases and J shed 3 bases, with 12 bases lying between them. Germline CDR1 and CDR2: SGDLS and YYNGEE.

For this clone: At the DNA level, this CDR3 is encoded by other sequences in the same sample as well. This chain connects TRBV28 to TRBJ2-7, with a tentative D call TRBD2 (6 bases). Trimming pared 2 bases from V and 2 bases from J, leaving 7 bases between. Germline V CDR1 and CDR2: MDHEN, SYDVKM. The CDR3 is 13 amino acids. CDR3 sequence (DNA): TGTGCCAGCAGTTTAGGGGGGACCTACGAGCAGTACTTC. It yields the protein CASSLGGTYEQYF. The whole variable domain, filled in from reference TRBV28 and TRBJ2-7, reads DVKVTQSSRYLVKRTGEKVFLECVQDMDHENMFWYRQDPGLGLRLIYFSYDVKMKEKGDIPEGYSVSREKKERFSLILESASTNQTSMYLCASSLGGTYEQYFGPGTRLTVT.

CDR3 sequence reads: CASSLRGAGGYTF. CDR3 in DNA: TGTGCCAGCAGCCTCAGGGGGGCGGGTGGCTACACCTTC. V usage is TRBV5-4 and J usage is TRBJ1-2, with TRBD1 matching 7 bases. V was pared by 4 bases and J by 7 bases, with 7 bases of the junction left unmatched. Per the germline V gene, CDR1 is SGHNT and CDR2 is YYREEE (reference sequence). The CDR3 is 13 residues long.

The chain couples TRBV7-9 to TRBJ1-2, with D hard to call. Germline V lookup: CDR1 SEHNR, CDR2 FQNEAQ (reference sequence). The CDR3 has 14 amino acids. With 1 base removed from V and 3 bases from J, the gap between germline ends came to 9 bases. CDR3 region: CASSLERVYYGYTF. CDR3 DNA sequence: TGTGCCAGCAGCTTAGAGAGAGTCTACTATGGCTACACCTTC.

V usage is TRBV2 and J usage is TRBJ2-1, with 7 bases aligning to TRBD2. Trimming cost V 3 bases and J 3 bases; bases outside gene matches: 5. CDR3 length: 15 residues. The germline gives CDR1 SNHLY, CDR2 FYNNEI. In DNA, the CDR3 is TGTGCCAGCAGTGACGCGGGAGAGGTCTACAATGAGCAGTTCTTC. This codes for CASSDAGEVYNEQFF. Based on the CDR3 plus reference TRBV2 and TRBJ2-1, the full variable domain is EPEVTQTPSHQVTQMGQEVILRCVPISNHLYFYWYRQILGQKVEFLVSFYNNEISEKSEIFDDQFSVERPDGSNFTLKIRSTKLEDSAMYFCASSDAGEVYNEQFFGPGTRLTVL.

This chain connects TRBV6-6 to TRBJ2-1; the match to TRBD2 covers 11 bases. Germline V lookup: CDR1 MNHNY, CDR2 SVGAGI (reference sequence). The CDR3 runs 16 residues. The J segment lost 6 bases and the V segment lost 6 bases, leaving 10 bases of the junction unmatched. The CDR3 DNA sequence: TGTGCCAGCAGACCTACTAGCGGGAGTAAAGGCAATGAGCAGTTCTTC. It yields the protein CASRPTSGSKGNEQFF.

The chain links TRBV19 to TRBJ2-7; 7 bases are shared with TRBD2. V lost 4 bases to trimming and J lost 2 bases; unmatched junction nucleotides: 5. Germline CDR1 LNHDA, CDR2 SQIVND (reference sequence). The length of the CDR3 is 14 residues. DNA for the CDR3: TGTGCCAGTAGTAAACTAGCGCGGACCTACGAGCAGTACTTC. Translated, it gives CASSKLARTYEQYF.

CDR3 residues: CASSLGQGGTEAFF. The CDR3 DNA follows: TGTGCCAGCAGCTTGGGACAGGGGGGCACTGAAGCTTTCTTT. The gene calls are TRBV5-6 and TRBJ1-1; TRBD1 aligns across 9 bases. Trimming took 0 bases from V and 4 from J; bases not matched to a gene: 1. Germline assignment: CDR1 SGHDT and CDR2 YYEEEE. The CDR3 extends over 14 amino acids.

The V call is TRBV7-2, the J call TRBJ2-1, with D perhaps TRBD1 (6 bases). V was shortened by 5 bases and J by 10 bases, with 15 bases between the two germline ends. This CDR3 is 13 amino acids long. Germline V lookup: CDR1 SGHTA, CDR2 FQGNSA. The CDR3 DNA is TGTGCCAGCAGCGGCCGGGACACAAAAGAGCAGTTCTTC. Translated, it gives CASSGRDTKEQFF. Filled out from reference TRBV7-2 and TRBJ2-1, the complete variable domain reads GAGVSQSPSNKVTEKGKDVELRCDPISGHTALYWYRQSLGQGLEFLIYFQGNSAPDKSGLPSDRFSAERTGGSVSTLTIQRTQQEDSAVYLCASSGRDTKEQFFGPGTRLTVL.

The chain joins TRBV2 to TRBJ2-7, with 7 positions matching TRBD1. CDR1 is SNHLY and CDR2 is FYNNEI in the germline V gene. This CDR3 spans 16 amino acids. The V gene end was trimmed by 3 bases and the J gene end by 0 bases; junction bases not matched to a gene: 8. CDR3 sequence reads: CASSDPDRSLSYEQYF. The DNA of the CDR3 is TGTGCCAGCAGTGACCCGGACAGGTCTCTCTCCTACGAGCAGTACTTC.

This chain uses TRBV19 with TRBJ1-5; no firm D call. Per germline, CDR1 LNHDA and CDR2 SQIVND (reference sequence). Trimming shortened V by 1 base and J by 7 bases, and 5 bases separated the two germline ends. This CDR3 contains 12 residues. CDR3 residues: CASSIGQQPQHF. CDR3 nucleotide sequence: TGTGCCAGTAGTATAGGACAACAGCCCCAGCATTTT.